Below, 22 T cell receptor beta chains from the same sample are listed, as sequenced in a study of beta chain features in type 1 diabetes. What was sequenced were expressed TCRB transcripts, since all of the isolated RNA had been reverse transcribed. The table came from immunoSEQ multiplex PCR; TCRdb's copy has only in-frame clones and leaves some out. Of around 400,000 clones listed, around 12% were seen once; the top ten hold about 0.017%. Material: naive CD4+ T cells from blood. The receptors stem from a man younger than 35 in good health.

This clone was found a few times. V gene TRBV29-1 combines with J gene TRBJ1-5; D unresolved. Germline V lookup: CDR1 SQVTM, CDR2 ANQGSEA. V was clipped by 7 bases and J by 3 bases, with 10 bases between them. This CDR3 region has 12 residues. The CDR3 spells CSARRDNQPQHF. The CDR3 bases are TGCAGCGCTCGCCGGGACAATCAGCCCCAGCATTTT. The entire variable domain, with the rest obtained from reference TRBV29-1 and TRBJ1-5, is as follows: SAVISQKPSRDICQRGTSLTIQCQVDSQVTMMFWYRQQPGQSLTLIATANQGSEATYESGFVIDKFPISRPNLTFSTLTVSNMSPEDSSIYLCSARRDNQPQHFGDGTRLSIL.

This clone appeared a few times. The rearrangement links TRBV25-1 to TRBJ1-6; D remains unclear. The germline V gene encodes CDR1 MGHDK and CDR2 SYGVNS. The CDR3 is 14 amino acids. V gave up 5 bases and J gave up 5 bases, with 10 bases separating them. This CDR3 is CASSRGGDNSPLHF. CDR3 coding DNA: TGTGCCAGCAGTCGGGGAGGTGATAATTCACCCCTCCACTTT. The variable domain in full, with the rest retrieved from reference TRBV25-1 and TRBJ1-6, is EADIYQTPRYLVIGTGKKITLECSQTMGHDKMYWYQQDPGMELHLIHYSYGVNSTEKGDLSSESTVSRIRTEHFPLTLESARPSHTSQYLCASSRGGDNSPLHFGNGTRLTVT.

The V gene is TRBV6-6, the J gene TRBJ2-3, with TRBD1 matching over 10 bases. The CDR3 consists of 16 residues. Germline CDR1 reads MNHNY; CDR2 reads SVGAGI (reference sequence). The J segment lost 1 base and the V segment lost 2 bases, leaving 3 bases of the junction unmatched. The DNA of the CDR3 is TGTGCCAGCAGTTACGGACAGGGGGATGGCACAGATACGCAGTATTTT. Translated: CASSYGQGDGTDTQYF.

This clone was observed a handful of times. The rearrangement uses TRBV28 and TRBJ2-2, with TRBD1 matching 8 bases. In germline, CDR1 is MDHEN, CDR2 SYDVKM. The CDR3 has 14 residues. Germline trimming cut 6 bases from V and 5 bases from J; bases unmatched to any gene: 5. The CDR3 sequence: CASSPGQGTGELFF. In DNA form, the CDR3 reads TGTGCCAGCAGCCCAGGACAGGGTACCGGGGAGCTGTTTTTT.

The CDR3 DNA reads TGTGCCAGCTCACCACCGGACAGATTCTACTCTGGGGCCAACGTCCTGACTTTC. Translated, it gives CASSPPDRFYSGANVLTF. The chain uses TRBV18 and TRBJ2-6; tentative D call: TRBD1 (6 bases). The CDR3 runs 18 residues. Trimming removed 0 bases from V and 0 bases from J, with 12 bases in between. Germline CDR1 KGHSH, CDR2 LQKENI.

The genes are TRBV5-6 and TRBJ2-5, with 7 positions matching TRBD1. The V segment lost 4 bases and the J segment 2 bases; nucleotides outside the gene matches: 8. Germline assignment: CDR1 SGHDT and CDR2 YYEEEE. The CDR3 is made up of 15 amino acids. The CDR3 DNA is TGTGCCAGCAGCATCCCACAGGGGAGTCAAGAGACCCAGTACTTC. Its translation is CASSIPQGSQETQYF.

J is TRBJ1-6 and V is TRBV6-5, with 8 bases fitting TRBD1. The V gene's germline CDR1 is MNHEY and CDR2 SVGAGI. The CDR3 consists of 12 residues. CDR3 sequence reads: CYRGVPNSPLHF. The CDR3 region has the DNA TGTTACAGGGGGGTGCCTAATTCACCCCTCCACTTT.

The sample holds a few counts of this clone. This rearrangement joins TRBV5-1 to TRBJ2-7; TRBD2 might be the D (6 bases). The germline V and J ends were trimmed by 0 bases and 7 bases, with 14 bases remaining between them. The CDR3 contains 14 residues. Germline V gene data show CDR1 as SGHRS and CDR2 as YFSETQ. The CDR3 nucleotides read TGCGCCAGCAGCTTGGGACTAGATTTCGGGGAGCAGTACTTC. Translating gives CASSLGLDFGEQYF.

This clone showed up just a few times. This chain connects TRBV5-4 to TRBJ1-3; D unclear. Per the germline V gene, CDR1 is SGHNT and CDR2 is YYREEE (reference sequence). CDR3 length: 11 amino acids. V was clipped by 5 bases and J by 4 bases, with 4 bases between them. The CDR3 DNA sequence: TGTGCCAGCAGATCAGGAAACACCATATATTTT. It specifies CASRSGNTIYF.

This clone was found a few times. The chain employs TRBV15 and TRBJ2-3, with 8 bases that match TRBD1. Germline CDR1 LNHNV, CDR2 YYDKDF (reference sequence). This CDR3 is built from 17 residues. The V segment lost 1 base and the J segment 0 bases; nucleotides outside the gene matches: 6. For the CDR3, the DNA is TGTGCCACCAGCAGAGGACAGGGGATAGCTAGCACAGATACGCAGTATTTT. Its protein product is CATSRGQGIASTDTQYF.

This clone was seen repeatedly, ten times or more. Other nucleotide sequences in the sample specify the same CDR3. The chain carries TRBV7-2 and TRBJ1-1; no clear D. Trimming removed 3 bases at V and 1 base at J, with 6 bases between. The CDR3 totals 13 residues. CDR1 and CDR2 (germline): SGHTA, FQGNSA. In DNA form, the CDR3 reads TGTGCCAGCAGCTTTACAGCGAACACTGAAGCTTTCTTT. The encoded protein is CASSFTANTEAFF.

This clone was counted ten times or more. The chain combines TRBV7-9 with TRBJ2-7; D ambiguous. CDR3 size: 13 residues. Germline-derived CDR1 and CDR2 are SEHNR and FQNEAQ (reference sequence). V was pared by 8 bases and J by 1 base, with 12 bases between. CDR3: CASGTLTSYEQYF. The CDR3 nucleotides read TGTGCCAGCGGAACATTGACTTCCTACGAGCAGTACTTC.

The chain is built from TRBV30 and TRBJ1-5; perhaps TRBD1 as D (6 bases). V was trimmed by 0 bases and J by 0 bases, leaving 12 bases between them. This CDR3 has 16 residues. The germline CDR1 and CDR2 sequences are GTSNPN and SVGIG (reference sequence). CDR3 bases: TGTGCCTGGAGTGTGGGGGCCAGTTCTAGCAATCAGCCCCAGCATTTT. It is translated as CAWSVGASSSNQPQHF.

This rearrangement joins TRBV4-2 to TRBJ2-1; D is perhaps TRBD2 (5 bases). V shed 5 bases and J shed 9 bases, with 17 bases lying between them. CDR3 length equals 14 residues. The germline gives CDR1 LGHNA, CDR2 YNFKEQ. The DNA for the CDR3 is TGTGCCAGCAGCTTGGCCATCATCGGGGTTGAGCAGTTCTTC. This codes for CASSLAIIGVEQFF.

In DNA form, the CDR3 reads TGTGCCATCAGTGAGTCGCGGGAATGGGATACGCAGTATTTT. Protein product: CAISESREWDTQYF. The chain carries TRBV10-3 and TRBJ2-3; the D gene is possibly TRBD2 (6 bases). V lost 0 bases and J lost 6, with 10 bases in between. This CDR3 has 14 amino acids. Germline values: CDR1 ENHRY, CDR2 SYGVKD.

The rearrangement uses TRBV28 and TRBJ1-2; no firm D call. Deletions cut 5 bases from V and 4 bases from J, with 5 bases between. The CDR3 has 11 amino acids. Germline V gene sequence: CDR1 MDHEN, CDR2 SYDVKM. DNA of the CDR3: TGTGCCAGCAGTGGTAGCTATGGCTACACCTTC. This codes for CASSGSYGYTF.

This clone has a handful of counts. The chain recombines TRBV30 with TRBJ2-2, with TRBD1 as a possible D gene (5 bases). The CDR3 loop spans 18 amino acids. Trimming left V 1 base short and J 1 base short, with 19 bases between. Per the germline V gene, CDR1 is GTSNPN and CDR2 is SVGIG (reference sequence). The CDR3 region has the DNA TGTGCCTGGAGTGCCAGTCCCCACGAGACAGTGAACACCGGGGAGCTGTTTTTT. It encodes CAWSASPHETVNTGELFF.

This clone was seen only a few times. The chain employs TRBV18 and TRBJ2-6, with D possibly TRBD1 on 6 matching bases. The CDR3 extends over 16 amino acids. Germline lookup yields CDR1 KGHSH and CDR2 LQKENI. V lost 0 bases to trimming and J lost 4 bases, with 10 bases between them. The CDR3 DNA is TGTGCCAGCTCACCACCGGGGGCGATGGGGGCCAACGTCCTGACTTTC. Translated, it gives CASSPPGAMGANVLTF.

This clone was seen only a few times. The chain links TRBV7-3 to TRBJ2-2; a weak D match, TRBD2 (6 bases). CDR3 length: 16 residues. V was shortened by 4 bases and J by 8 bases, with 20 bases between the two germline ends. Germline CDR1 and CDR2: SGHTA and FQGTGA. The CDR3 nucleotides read TGTGCCAGCAGCTCCTGGCCTACGTCGGGGGAAGGGGAGCTGTTTTTT. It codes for CASSSWPTSGEGELFF.

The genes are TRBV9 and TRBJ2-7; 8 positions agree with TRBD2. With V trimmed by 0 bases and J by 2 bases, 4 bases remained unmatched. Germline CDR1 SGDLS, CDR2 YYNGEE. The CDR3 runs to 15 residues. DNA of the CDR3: TGTGCCAGCAGCGTAGGGTCGACTAGCGCCTACGAGCAGTACTTC. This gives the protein CASSVGSTSAYEQYF.

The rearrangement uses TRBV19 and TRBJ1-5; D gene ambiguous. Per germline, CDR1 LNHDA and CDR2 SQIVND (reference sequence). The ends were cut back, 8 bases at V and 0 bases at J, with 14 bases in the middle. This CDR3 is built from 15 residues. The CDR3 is CASGTAGYSNQPQHF. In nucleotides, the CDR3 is TGTGCCAGTGGAACAGCGGGCTATAGCAATCAGCCCCAGCATTTT. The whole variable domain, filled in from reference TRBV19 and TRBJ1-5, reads DGGITQSPKYLFRKEGQNVTLSCEQNLNHDAMYWYRQDPGQGLRLIYYSQIVNDFQKGDIAEGYSVSREKKESFPLTVTSAQKNPTAFYLCASGTAGYSNQPQHFGDGTRLSIL.

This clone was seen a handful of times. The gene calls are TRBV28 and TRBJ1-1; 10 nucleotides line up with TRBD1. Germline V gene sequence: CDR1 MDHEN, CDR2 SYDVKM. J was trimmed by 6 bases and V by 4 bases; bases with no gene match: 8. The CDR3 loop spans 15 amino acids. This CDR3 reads CASSSQTGGRSEAFF. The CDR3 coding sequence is TGTGCCAGCAGTTCACAGACAGGGGGCCGCTCTGAAGCTTTCTTT.